Listed here are 19 T cell receptor beta chains from one sample, sequenced in a study of cytomegalovirus exposure and HLA in healthy donors. This PCR relied on a set of 60 Vbeta primers and 13 Jbeta primers. Repertoires were generated with immunoSEQ multiplex PCR, while TCRdb's copy carries only in-frame clones and drops some. This sample yields about 160,000 clones, of which around three quarters are seen a single time; 3.1% belongs to the top ten. Sequencing was carried out using PBMCs. All receptors derive from a woman in her 40s in good health and CMV-seronegative.

J is TRBJ1-5 and V is TRBV11-2; a weak D match, TRBD1 (5 bases). This CDR3 comprises 16 residues. Trimming left V 1 base short and J 4 bases short, with 14 bases between. Germline CDR1 SGHAT, CDR2 FQNNGV. DNA for the CDR3: TGTGCCAGCAGCTTAGGAAGTGGCAGGGCGAATCAGCCCCAGCATTTT. This encodes CASSLGSGRANQPQHF.

This clone has more than one count but fewer than ten. The chain links TRBV6-1 to TRBJ1-6; the D gene is possibly TRBD1 (5 bases). The CDR3 length is 14 residues. Trimming took 3 bases from V and 8 from J, leaving 11 bases between them. Germline V lookup: CDR1 MNHNS, CDR2 SASEGT. DNA of the CDR3: TGTGCCAGCAGTGATCGGGGGTACTATTCACCCCTCCACTTT. Protein sequence: CASSDRGYYSPLHF.

The chain has TRBV18 and TRBJ1-1; no firm D call. Germline CDR1 reads KGHSH; CDR2 reads LQKENI. CDR3 length equals 15 residues. Trimming shortened V by 2 bases and J by 2 bases, and 12 bases separated the two germline ends. The CDR3 spells CASSPIPTGNTEAFF. The CDR3 coding sequence is TGTGCCAGCTCACCAATACCAACGGGAAACACTGAAGCTTTCTTT.

This clone was seen only once. The CDR3 here is CASSSPEADTQYF. As DNA, the CDR3 is TGTGCCAGCAGTTCCCCCGAGGCAGATACGCAGTATTTT. The chain links TRBV6-5 to TRBJ2-3; D call uncertain. V was clipped by 4 bases and J by 4 bases, with 9 bases between them. This CDR3 region has 13 residues. The germline CDR1 and CDR2 sequences are MNHEY and SVGAGI.

The V and J genes are TRBV6-1 and TRBJ2-7, with 7 bases aligning to TRBD2. The germline V gene has CDR1 MNHNS and CDR2 SASEGT. The trim removed 6 bases at V and 4 bases at J, leaving 9 bases unmatched. The CDR3 covers 14 residues. The CDR3 reads CASRVSGVVYEQYF. The CDR3 DNA reads as TGTGCCAGCAGGGTCAGCGGGGTAGTGTACGAGCAGTACTTC.

This clone showed up just once. The V call is TRBV6-5, the J call TRBJ1-5; 9 bases map to TRBD1. This CDR3 has 14 amino acids. The J segment lost 4 bases and the V segment lost 6 bases, leaving 4 bases of the junction unmatched. Germline lookup yields CDR1 MNHEY and CDR2 SVGAGI. CDR3 sequence (DNA): TGTGCCAGCAGGAAAGGACAGGGGAATCAGCCCCAGCATTTT. Translated: CASRKGQGNQPQHF.

The DNA for the CDR3 is TGTGCCACCAGCAGAGGGCGAGGATACTCCTACGAGCAGTACTTC. It is translated as CATSRGRGYSYEQYF. The chain joins TRBV15 to TRBJ2-7; D unclear. The ends were cut back, 1 base at V and 0 bases at J, with 10 bases in the middle. The CDR3 loop spans 15 amino acids. The germline V gene has CDR1 LNHNV and CDR2 YYDKDF (reference sequence). Full variable domain (remainder filled in from reference TRBV15 and TRBJ2-7): DAMVIQNPRYQVTQFGKPVTLSCSQTLNHNVMYWYQQKSSQAPKLLFHYYDKDFNNEADTPDNFQSRRPNTSFCFLDIRSPGLGDTAMYLCATSRGRGYSYEQYFGPGTRLTVT.

The CDR3 reads CASSSLLAGASTDTQYF. CDR3 in DNA: TGTGCCAGCAGCTCGTTACTAGCGGGGGCTAGCACAGATACGCAGTATTTT. The rearrangement joins TRBV5-6 to TRBJ2-3, with 11 bases matching TRBD2. The CDR3 is made up of 17 amino acids. J gave up 0 bases and V 3 bases, and 6 bases lay outside the gene matches. Germline-derived CDR1 and CDR2 are SGHDT and YYEEEE.

This clone has a single count. This sequence joins TRBV19 and TRBJ2-7; TRBD1 aligns across 10 bases. There are 12 residues in the CDR3. V trimming: 10 bases; J trimming: 3 bases; junction bases outside the gene matches: 3. The V gene's germline CDR1 is LNHDA and CDR2 SQIVND (reference sequence). CDR3: CATGQGFYEQYF. The CDR3 DNA is TGTGCCACGGGACAGGGGTTCTACGAGCAGTACTTC.

V and J are TRBV6-1 and TRBJ2-3; D remains unclear. Germline CDR1 reads MNHNS; CDR2 reads SASEGT. The V end lost 1 base, the J end lost 3 bases, and 11 bases lay between the germline ends. The CDR3 has 15 amino acids. The CDR3 region is CASSEVVVRTDTQYF. The CDR3 bases are TGTGCCAGCAGTGAAGTGGTAGTTAGAACAGATACGCAGTATTTT.

The V gene is TRBV14, the J gene TRBJ2-3, with 13 bases matching TRBD2. With V trimmed by 4 bases and J by 0 bases, 7 bases remained unmatched. The length of the CDR3 is 18 residues. CDR1 is SGHDN, CDR2 FVKESK, per germline. CDR3: CASSPSLAGGRSTDTQYF. As DNA, the CDR3 is TGTGCCAGCAGCCCCTCACTAGCGGGGGGGCGTAGCACAGATACGCAGTATTTT.

This clone was seen a handful of times. The J gene is TRBJ2-7, the V gene TRBV25-1; 7 bases are shared with TRBD1. CDR3 length: 14 amino acids. V trimming: 6 bases; J trimming: 0 bases; junction bases outside the gene matches: 5. Germline lookup yields CDR1 MGHDK and CDR2 SYGVNS. The CDR3 reads CASRTGFSSYEQYF. The CDR3 coding sequence is TGTGCCAGCAGGACAGGGTTTAGCTCCTACGAGCAGTACTTC.

CDR3 protein: CASSRRGQETQYF. Here the CDR3 DNA reads TGCGCCAGCAGCCGGAGGGGCCAAGAGACCCAGTACTTC. The rearrangement joins TRBV4-1 to TRBJ2-5, with D tentatively TRBD2 (6 bases). Trimming removed 4 bases from V and 1 base from J, with 7 bases in between. There are 13 residues in the CDR3. CDR1 MGHRA and CDR2 YSYEKL come from the germline V gene.

CDR3 sequence: CSVGPPGQGNTEAFF. DNA of the CDR3: TGCAGCGTTGGGCCTCCGGGACAGGGTAACACTGAAGCTTTCTTT. The V gene is TRBV29-1, the J gene TRBJ1-1, with 9 positions matching TRBD1. After removal of 4 bases from V and 2 bases from J, the junction contained 8 bases not matched to a gene. Germline CDR1 reads SQVTM; CDR2 reads ANQGSEA. CDR3 length: 15 residues.

The chain is built from TRBV28 and TRBJ1-3, with TRBD1 identical over 11 bases. This CDR3 contains 19 residues. Per germline, CDR1 MDHEN and CDR2 SYDVKM. J gave up 0 bases and V 3 bases, and 10 bases lay outside the gene matches. The CDR3 sequence is CASSFGGTGGPRSGNTIYF. CDR3 sequence (DNA): TGTGCCAGCAGTTTTGGTGGGACAGGGGGACCTCGCTCTGGAAACACCATATATTTT.

The gene calls are TRBV5-4 and TRBJ2-3, with TRBD2 identical over 10 bases. The J segment lost 1 base and the V segment lost 5 bases, leaving 4 bases of the junction unmatched. This CDR3 has 15 amino acids. Germline CDR1 and CDR2: SGHNT and YYREEE (reference sequence). The DNA for the CDR3 is TGTGCCAGCAGAAGGCTAGCGGGGGGCACAGATACGCAGTATTTT. This translates into CASRRLAGGTDTQYF.

The gene calls are TRBV2 and TRBJ1-2; TRBD1 might be the D (6 bases). With 6 bases removed from V and 2 bases from J, the gap between germline ends came to 10 bases. CDR1 SNHLY and CDR2 FYNNEI come from the germline V gene. This CDR3 contains 13 residues. The CDR3 coding sequence is TGTGCCAGCAGGCTCCAGGGGAACTATGGCTACACCTTC. It encodes CASRLQGNYGYTF.

V and J are TRBV7-8 and TRBJ2-5; D is undetermined. CDR1 is SGHVS, CDR2 FQNEAQ, per germline. CDR3 length: 12 amino acids. V lost 1 base, J lost 8 bases, and 8 bases lay in between. The CDR3 loop reads CASSLDFRTQYF. The DNA of the CDR3 is TGTGCCAGCAGCTTAGATTTCCGTACCCAGTACTTC.

The chain uses TRBV27 and TRBJ2-1, with D possibly TRBD2 on 7 matching bases. This CDR3 is built from 15 residues. V dropped 6 bases and J dropped 0 bases, with 12 bases sitting between them. From germline, CDR1 is MNHEY and CDR2 SMNVEV (reference sequence). The CDR3 reads CASRTGGLSYNEQFF. The CDR3 DNA is TGTGCCAGCAGGACGGGGGGCCTCTCCTACAATGAGCAGTTCTTC.